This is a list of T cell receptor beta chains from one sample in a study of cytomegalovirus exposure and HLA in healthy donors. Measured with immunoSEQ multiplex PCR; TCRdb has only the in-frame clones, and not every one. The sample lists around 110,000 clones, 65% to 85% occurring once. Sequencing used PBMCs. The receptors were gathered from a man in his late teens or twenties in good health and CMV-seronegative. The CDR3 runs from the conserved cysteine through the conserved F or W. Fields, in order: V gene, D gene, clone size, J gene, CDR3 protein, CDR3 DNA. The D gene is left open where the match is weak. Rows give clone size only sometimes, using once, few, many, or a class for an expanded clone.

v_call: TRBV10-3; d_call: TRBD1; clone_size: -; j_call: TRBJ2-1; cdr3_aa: CASLGQGAYNEQFF; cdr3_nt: TGTGCCAGCCTAGGACAGGGGGCCTACAATGAGCAGTTCTTC
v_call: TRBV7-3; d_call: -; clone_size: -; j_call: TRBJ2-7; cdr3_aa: CASSLRPRDEQYF; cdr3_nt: TGTGCCAGCAGCTTAAGGCCGAGGGACGAGCAGTACTTC
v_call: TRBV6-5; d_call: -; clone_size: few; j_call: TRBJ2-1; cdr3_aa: CASSFSRVTYNEQFF; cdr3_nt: TGTGCCAGCAGCTTTTCGAGGGTAACCTACAATGAGCAGTTCTTC
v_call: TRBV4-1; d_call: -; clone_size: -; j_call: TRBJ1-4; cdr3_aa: CASSQDGGQGEKLFF; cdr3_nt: TGCGCCAGCAGCCAAGATGGGGGCCAGGGTGAAAAACTGTTTTTT
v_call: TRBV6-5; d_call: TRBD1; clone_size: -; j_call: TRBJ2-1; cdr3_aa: CATGQGANNEQFF; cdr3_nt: TGTGCCACCGGACAGGGGGCCAACAATGAGCAGTTCTTC
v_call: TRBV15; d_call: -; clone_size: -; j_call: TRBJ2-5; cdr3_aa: CATSRDLARRGETQYF; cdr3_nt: TGTGCCACCAGCAGAGATCTAGCGCGCCGGGGGGAGACCCAGTACTTC
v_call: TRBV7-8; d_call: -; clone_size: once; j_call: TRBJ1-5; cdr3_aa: CASSTHRSNQPQHF; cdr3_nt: TGTGCCAGCAGCACTCACAGGAGTAATCAGCCCCAGCATTTT
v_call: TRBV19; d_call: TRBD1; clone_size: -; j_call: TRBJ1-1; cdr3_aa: CASSIVLGRGLTEAFF; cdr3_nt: TGTGCCAGTAGTATAGTCTTGGGCAGGGGGCTTACTGAAGCTTTCTTT
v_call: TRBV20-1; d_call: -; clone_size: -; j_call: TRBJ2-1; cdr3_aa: CSARDPGNQFF; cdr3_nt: TGCAGTGCTAGAGATCCCGGGAACCAGTTCTTC
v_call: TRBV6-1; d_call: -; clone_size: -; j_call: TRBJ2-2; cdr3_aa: CASMPYSNTGELFF; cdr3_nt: TGTGCCAGCATGCCCTATTCGAACACCGGGGAGCTGTTTTTT
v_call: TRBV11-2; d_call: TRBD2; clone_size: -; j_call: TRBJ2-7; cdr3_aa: CASSLASGAPYEQYF; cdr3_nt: TGTGCCAGCAGCTTAGCTAGCGGGGCGCCCTACGAGCAGTACTTC
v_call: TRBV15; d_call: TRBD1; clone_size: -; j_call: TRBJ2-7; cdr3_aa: CATSRDRQGYEQYF; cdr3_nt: TGTGCCACCAGCAGAGATCGACAGGGCTACGAGCAGTACTTC
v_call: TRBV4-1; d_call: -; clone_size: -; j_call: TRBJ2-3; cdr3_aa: CASSQTGSATDTQYF; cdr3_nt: TGCGCCAGCAGCCAAACAGGGTCTGCCACAGATACGCAGTATTTT
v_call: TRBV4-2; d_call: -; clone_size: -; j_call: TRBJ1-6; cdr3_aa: CASSQAGDNSPLHF; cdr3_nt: TGTGCCAGCAGCCAGGCCGGGGATAATTCACCCCTCCACTTT
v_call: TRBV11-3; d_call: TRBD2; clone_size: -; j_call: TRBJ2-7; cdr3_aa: CASSLEPPGAGAYEQYF; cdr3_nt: TGTGCCAGCAGCTTAGAACCCCCGGGAGCGGGAGCCTACGAGCAGTACTTC
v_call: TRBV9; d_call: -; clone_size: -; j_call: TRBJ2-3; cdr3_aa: CASSVGGRSTDTQYF; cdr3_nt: TGTGCCAGCAGCGTAGGCGGCAGAAGCACAGATACGCAGTATTTT
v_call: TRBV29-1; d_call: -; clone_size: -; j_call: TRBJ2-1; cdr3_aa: CSVDRTVIYNEQFF; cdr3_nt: TGCAGCGTTGATAGGACAGTGATCTACAATGAGCAGTTCTTC
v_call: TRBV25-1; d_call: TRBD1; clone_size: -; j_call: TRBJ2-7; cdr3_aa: CASSVGTGGEQYF; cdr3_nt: TGTGCCAGCAGCGTAGGGACAGGGGGCGAGCAGTACTTC
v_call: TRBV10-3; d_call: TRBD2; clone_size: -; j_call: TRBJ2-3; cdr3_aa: CATKKTSGEDTDTQYF; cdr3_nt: TGTGCCACCAAAAAGACTAGCGGGGAAGACACAGATACGCAGTATTTT
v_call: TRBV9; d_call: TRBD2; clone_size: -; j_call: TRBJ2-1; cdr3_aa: CASSSSSGGPNEQFF; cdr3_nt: TGTGCCAGCAGCTCCTCCTCGGGGGGGCCCAATGAGCAGTTCTTC
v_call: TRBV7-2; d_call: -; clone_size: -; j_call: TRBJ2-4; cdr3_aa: CASSLAGGGGNIQYF; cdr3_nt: TGTGCCAGCAGCTTAGCTGGGGGGGGCGGAAACATTCAGTACTTC
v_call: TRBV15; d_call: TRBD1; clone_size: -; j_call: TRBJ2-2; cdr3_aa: CATSRDREVGGELFF; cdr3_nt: TGTGCCACCAGTCGGGACAGGGAGGTGGGCGGGGAGCTGTTTTTT
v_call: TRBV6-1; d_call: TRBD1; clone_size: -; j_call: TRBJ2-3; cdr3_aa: CASSRQGYTDTQYF; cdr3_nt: TGTGCCAGCAGTAGACAGGGGTACACAGATACGCAGTATTTT
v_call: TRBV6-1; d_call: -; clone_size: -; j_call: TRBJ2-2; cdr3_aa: CASTWAGGQSGELFF; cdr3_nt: TGTGCCAGCACCTGGGCAGGGGGGCAATCTGGGGAGCTGTTTTTT
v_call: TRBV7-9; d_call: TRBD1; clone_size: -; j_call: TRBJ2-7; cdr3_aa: CASSYPSGTVYEQYF; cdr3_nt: TGTGCCAGCAGCTACCCGTCCGGGACAGTATACGAGCAGTACTTC
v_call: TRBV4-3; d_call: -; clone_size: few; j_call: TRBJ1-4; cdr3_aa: CASSQGYRGANEKLFF; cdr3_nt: TGCGCCAGCAGCCAGGGGTATCGGGGAGCTAATGAAAAACTGTTTTTT
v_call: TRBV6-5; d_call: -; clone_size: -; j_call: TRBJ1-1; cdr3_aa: CASSYSVQGSPAEAFF; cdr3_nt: TGTGCCAGCAGTTACTCGGTGCAGGGGAGTCCCGCTGAAGCTTTCTTT
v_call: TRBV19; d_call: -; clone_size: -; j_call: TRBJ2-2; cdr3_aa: CATTLGTGELFF; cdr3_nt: TGTGCCACCACGCTAGGAACCGGGGAGCTGTTTTTT
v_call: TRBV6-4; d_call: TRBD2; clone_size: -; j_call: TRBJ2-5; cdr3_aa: CASSETSGGAETQYF; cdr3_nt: TGTGCCAGCAGTGAGACTAGCGGGGGGGCCGAGACCCAGTACTTC